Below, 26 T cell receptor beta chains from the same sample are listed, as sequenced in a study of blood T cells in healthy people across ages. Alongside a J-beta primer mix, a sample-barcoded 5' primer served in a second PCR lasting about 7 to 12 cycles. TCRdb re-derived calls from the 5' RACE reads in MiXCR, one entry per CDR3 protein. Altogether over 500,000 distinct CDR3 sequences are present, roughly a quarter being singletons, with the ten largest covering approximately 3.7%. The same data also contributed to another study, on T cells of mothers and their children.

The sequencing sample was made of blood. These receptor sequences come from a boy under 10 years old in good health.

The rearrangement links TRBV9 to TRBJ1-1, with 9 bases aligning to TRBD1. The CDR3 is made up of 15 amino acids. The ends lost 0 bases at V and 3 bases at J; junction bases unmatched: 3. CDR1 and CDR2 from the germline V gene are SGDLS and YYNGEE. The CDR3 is CASSVEGDRDTEAFF. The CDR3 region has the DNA TGTGCCAGCAGCGTAGAAGGGGACAGGGACACTGAAGCTTTCTTT.

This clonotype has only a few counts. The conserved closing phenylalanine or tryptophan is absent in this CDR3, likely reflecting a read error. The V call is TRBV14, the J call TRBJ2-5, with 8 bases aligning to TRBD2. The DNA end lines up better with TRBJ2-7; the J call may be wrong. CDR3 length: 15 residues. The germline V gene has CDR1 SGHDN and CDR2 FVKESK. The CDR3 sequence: CASSRRSGVPYEQYL. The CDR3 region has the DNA TGTGCCAGCAGCCGTCGTAGCGGGGTCCCCTACGAGCAGTACTTA.

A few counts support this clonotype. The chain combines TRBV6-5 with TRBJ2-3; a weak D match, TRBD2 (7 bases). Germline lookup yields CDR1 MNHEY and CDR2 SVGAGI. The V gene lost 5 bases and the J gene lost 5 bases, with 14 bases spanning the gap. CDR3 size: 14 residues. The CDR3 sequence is CASSPPGGVDTQYF. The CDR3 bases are TGTGCCAGCAGTCCCCCGGGGGGCGTAGATACGCAGTATTTT.

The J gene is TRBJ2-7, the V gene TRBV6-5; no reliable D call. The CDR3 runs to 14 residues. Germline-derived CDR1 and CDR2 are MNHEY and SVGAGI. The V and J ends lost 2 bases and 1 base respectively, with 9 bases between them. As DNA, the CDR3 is TGTGCCAGCAGTTACCGGGTAAAGTCCTACGAGCAGTACTTC. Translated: CASSYRVKSYEQYF.

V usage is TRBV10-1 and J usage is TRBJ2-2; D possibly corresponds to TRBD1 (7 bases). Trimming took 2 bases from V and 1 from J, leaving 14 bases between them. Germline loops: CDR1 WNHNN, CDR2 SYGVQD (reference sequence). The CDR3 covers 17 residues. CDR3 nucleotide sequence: TGCGCCAGCAGTGAGATATGGGGGGACAGGAACACCGGGGAGCTGTTTTTT. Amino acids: CASSEIWGDRNTGELFF.

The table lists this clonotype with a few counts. CDR3 sequence reads: CASRQLGRSPGNTIYF. The CDR3 DNA follows: TGCGCCAGCAGACAGTTGGGCAGGAGCCCTGGAAACACCATATATTTT. The chain joins TRBV4-1 to TRBJ1-3; D is ambiguous. This CDR3 is 16 amino acids long. The germline V gene has CDR1 MGHRA and CDR2 YSYEKL. Trimming cost V 6 bases and J 2 bases, with 17 bases left between them.

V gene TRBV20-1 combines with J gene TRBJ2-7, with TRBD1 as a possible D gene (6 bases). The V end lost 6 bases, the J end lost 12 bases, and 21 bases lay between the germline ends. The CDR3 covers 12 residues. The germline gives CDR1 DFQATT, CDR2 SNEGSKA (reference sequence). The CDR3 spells CSATQGPSTLYF. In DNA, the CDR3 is TGCAGTGCAACCCAGGGGCCCTCGACGTTGTACTTC.

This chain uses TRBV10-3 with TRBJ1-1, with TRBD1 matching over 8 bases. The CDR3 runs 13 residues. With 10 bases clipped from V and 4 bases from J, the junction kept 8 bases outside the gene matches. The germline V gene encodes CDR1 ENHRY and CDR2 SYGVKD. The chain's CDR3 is CATRETGGTEAFF. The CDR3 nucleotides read TGTGCCACCCGTGAAACAGGGGGCACTGAAGCTTTCTTT.

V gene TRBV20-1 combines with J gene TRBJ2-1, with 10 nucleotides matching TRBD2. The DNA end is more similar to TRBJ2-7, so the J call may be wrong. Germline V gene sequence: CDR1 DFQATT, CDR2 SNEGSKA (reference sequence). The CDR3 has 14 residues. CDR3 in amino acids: CSAIRTSGTYEQYF. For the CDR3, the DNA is TGCAGTGCTATCAGGACTAGCGGTACCTACGAGCAGTACTTC.

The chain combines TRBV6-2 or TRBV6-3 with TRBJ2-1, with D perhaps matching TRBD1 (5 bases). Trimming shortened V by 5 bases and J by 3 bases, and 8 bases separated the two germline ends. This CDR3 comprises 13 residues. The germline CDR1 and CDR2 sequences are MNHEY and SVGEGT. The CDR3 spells CASSTDSYNEQFF. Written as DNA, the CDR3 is TGTGCCAGCAGTACCGACAGCTACAATGAGCAGTTCTTC.

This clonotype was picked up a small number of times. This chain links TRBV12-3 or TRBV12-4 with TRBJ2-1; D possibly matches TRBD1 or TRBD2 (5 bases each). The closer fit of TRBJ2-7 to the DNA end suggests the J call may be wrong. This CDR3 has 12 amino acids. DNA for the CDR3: TGTGCCAGCAGTTTTCAGAGGGGCGAGCAGTACTTC. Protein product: CASSFQRGEQYF.

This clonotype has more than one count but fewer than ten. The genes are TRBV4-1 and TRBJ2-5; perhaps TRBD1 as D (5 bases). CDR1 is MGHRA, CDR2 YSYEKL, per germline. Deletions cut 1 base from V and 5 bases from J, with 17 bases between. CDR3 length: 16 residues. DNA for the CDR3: TGCGCCAGCAGCCAAGTGACAGTTTCCCCAGCGGAGACCCAGTACTTC. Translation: CASSQVTVSPAETQYF.

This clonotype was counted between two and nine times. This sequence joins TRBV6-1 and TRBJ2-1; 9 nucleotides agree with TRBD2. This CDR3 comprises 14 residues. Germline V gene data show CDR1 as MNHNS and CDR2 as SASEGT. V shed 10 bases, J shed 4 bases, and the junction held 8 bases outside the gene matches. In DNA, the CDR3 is TGTGCCACCACTAAGCGGGGGGAATACAATGAGCAGTTCTTC. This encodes CATTKRGEYNEQFF.

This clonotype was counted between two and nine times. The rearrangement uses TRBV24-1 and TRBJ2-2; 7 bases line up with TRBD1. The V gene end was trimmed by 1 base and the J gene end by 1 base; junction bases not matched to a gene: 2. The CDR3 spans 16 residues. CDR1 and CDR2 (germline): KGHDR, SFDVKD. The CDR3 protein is CATSDLRQGNTGELFF. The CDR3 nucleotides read TGTGCCACCAGTGATTTAAGACAGGGGAACACCGGGGAGCTGTTTTTT.

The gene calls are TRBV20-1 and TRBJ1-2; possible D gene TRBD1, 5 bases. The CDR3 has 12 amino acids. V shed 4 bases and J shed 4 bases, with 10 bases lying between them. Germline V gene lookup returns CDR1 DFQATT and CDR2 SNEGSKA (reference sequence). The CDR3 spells CSAKAGLYGYTF. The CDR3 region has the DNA TGCAGTGCTAAGGCGGGGCTCTATGGCTACACCTTC.

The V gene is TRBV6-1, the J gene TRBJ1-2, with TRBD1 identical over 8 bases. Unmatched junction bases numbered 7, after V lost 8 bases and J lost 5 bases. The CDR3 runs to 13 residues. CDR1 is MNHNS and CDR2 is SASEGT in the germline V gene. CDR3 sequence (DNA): TGTGCCAGCGACCGGGACAGGAAATATGGCTACACCTTC. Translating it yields CASDRDRKYGYTF.

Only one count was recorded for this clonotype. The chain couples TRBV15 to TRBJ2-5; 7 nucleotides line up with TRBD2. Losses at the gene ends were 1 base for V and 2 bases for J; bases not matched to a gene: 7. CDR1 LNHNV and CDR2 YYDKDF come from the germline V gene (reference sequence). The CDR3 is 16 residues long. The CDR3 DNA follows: TGTGCCACCAGCAGAGGGGGGGGAAAGAGTCAAGAGACCCAGTACTTC. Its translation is CATSRGGGKSQETQYF.

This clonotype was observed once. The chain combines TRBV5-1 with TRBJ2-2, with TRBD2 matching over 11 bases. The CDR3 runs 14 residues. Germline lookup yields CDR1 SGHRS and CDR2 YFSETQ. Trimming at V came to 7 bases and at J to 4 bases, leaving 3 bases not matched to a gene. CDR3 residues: CASALAGVTGELFF. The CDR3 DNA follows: TGCGCCAGCGCACTAGCGGGAGTCACCGGGGAGCTGTTTTTT.

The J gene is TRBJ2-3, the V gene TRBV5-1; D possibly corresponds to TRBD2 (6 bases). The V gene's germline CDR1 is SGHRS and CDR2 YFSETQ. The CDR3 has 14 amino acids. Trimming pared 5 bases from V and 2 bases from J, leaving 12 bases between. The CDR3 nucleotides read TGCGCCAGCAGGCTGGGACTCGACACAGATACGCAGTATTTT. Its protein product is CASRLGLDTDTQYF.

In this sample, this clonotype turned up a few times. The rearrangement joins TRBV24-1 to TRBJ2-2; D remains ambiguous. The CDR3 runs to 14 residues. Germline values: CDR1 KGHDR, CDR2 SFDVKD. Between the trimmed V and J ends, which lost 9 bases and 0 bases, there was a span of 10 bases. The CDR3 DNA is TGTGCCACCTCGCAACGGGCGAACACCGGGGAGCTGTTTTTT. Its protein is CATSQRANTGELFF.

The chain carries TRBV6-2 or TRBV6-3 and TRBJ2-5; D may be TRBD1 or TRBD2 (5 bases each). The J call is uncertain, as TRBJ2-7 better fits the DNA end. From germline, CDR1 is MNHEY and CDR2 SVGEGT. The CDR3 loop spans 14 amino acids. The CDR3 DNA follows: TGTGCCAGCAGTTACCCGGGGCAGGGTTTCGAGCAGTACTTC. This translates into CASSYPGQGFEQYF.

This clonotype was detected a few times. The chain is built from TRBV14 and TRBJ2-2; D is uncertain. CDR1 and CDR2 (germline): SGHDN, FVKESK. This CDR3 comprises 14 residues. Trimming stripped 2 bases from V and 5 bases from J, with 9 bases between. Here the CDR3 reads CASSQLYRTGELFF. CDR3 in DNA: TGTGCCAGCAGCCAACTCTACAGAACCGGGGAGCTGTTTTTT.

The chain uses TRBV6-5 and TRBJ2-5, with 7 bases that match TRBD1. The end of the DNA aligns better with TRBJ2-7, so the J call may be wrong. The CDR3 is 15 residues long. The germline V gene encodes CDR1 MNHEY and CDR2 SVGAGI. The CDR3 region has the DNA TGTGCCAGCAGTTACTTTGAGGGGGCGGACTACGAGCAGTACTTC. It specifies CASSYFEGADYEQYF.

The CDR3 bases are TGTGCCAGCAGCCTCGCGGTGGAGGGGGAAAAACTGTTTTTT. This codes for CASSLAVEGEKLFF. V is TRBV7-9 and J is TRBJ1-4; D is possibly TRBD1 (5 bases). CDR3 length equals 14 residues. V lost 5 bases and J lost 8, with 15 bases in between. Germline V CDR1 and CDR2: SEHNR, FQNEAQ (reference sequence).

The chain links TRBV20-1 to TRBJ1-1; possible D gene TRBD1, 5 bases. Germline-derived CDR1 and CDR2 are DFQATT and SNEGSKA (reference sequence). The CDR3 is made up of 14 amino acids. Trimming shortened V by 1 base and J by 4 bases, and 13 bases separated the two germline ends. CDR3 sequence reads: CSARAGGRSTEAFF. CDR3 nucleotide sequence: TGCAGTGCTAGAGCTGGGGGGAGGAGCACTGAAGCTTTCTTT.

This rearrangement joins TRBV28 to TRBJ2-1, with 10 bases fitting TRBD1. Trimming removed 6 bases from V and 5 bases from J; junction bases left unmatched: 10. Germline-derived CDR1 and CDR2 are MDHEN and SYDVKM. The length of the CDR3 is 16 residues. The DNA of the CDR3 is TGTGCCAGCAGCCGAGGGACAGGGGCTTTCGACAATGAGCAGTTCTTC. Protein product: CASSRGTGAFDNEQFF.